This TCR beta chain was sequenced in a study of blood T cells in healthy people across ages. A few counts support this clonotype. The authors ran a second PCR of 7 to 11 cycles using a sample-barcoded 5' primer and a J-beta primer mix. TCRdb ran MiXCR on the 5' RACE reads and lists one entry per CDR3 protein. This table holds 450,000 to 650,000 distinct CDR3 sequences, less than 25% found once. The CDR3 spans 12 residues. Germline CDR1 is MGHRA and CDR2 is YSYEKL. This sample was also put to use in a study of T cells of mothers and their children.

Sequencing was carried out using blood. This chain joins TRBV4-1 and TRBJ2-5, with D unclear. The end of the DNA is better explained by TRBJ2-1, so the J call may be wrong. This TCR came from a boy aged 10-17 years in good health. The CDR3 sequence is CASSQIMDGQFF. CDR3 in DNA: TGCGCCAGCAGCCAAATTATGGATGGGCAGTTCTTC.